This T cell receptor (beta chain) derives from a study of early T cells in non-severe SARS-CoV-2 infection. Study context: Bulk RNA isolated from unsorted whole blood underwent sequencing; chains were not paired.

Regarding the study as a whole: VDJdb-based annotation leaned toward anti-spike CD8 responses and missed private and CD4 specificities.

The germline V gene has CDR1 SQVTM and CDR2 ANQGSEA. The ends were cut back, 7 bases at V and 4 bases at J, with 8 bases in the middle. CDR3 length: 11 amino acids. Researchers tagged individual cDNA molecules with unique molecular identifiers. TCRdb re-derived calls from the 5' RACE reads in MiXCR, one entry per CDR3 protein. The sample lists more than 75,000 distinct CDR3 sequences, around 13% occurring once. A note on this clonotype: Its target is unknown.

The TCR comes from an adult who was a healthcare worker with PCR-confirmed SARS-CoV-2 infection or an uninfected control (not recorded which). The chain carries TRBV29-1 and TRBJ2-1; D might be TRBD2 (6 bases). The source material was whole blood. In DNA form, the CDR3 reads TGCAGCGCCGGGACTTACAATGAGCAGTTCTTC. Its translation is CSAGTYNEQFF.